This T cell receptor (beta chain) was identified during a study of cytomegalovirus exposure and HLA in healthy donors. Study as a whole: An earlier analysis identified 117 million unique TCR beta sequences in 170 million or so T cells.

Turning to this clone: Its specificity is unknown.

Overall study findings and caveats: There were some public TCRs occurring in many donors, but most TCR sequences were rare. Likely technical artifact: a cluster of highly shared sequence variants.

A multiplex PCR was run with 60 Vbeta primers and 13 Jbeta primers. Produced via immunoSEQ multiplex PCR; TCRdb's table is partial and in-frame only. Here the sample spans 120,000 to 150,000 clones, over 75% being singletons. The TCR comes from a woman aged 30 to 39 in good health and CMV-seronegative. The sample consisted of PBMCs.

The CDR3 protein is CASSVEAGYSYEQYF. The CDR3 DNA reads as TGTGCCAGCAGCGTAGAGGCGGGCTACTCCTACGAGCAGTACTTC. The V and J genes are TRBV9 and TRBJ2-7; D is perhaps TRBD2 (5 bases). V gave up 0 bases and J gave up 0 bases, with 10 bases separating them. The CDR3 is made up of 15 amino acids. In germline, CDR1 is SGDLS, CDR2 YYNGEE.